Each of the 3 T cell receptor beta chains below was sequenced from the same sample in a study of blood T cell repertoires in COVID-19. Measured with immunoSEQ multiplex PCR; TCRdb has only the in-frame clones, and not every one. The sample has fewer than 350,000 clones; approximately 89% are singletons. The sample was peripheral blood. Receptors originate from a woman aged 50 to 60 who had recovered from COVID-19.

The V call is TRBV2, the J call TRBJ2-2; D is ambiguous. The CDR3 totals 15 residues. In germline, CDR1 is SNHLY, CDR2 FYNNEI. V shed 3 bases and J shed 1 base, with 9 bases lying between them. As DNA, the CDR3 is TGTGCCAGCAGTGACTTTTCTTGGAACACCGGGGAGCTGTTTTTT. Protein product: CASSDFSWNTGELFF.

The chain's CDR3 is CASSGLAGAGFSTDTQYF. The CDR3, as DNA: TGTGCCAGCAGCGGCTTGGCGGGGGCTGGATTTAGCACAGATACGCAGTATTTT. The rearrangement joins TRBV7-2 to TRBJ2-3, with TRBD2 as a possible D gene (7 bases). V was cut by 5 bases and J by 0 bases, with 21 bases left in between. The CDR3 covers 18 residues. Germline V lookup: CDR1 SGHTA, CDR2 FQGNSA. The entire variable domain, with the rest obtained from reference TRBV7-2 and TRBJ2-3, is as follows: GAGVSQSPSNKVTEKGKDVELRCDPISGHTALYWYRQSLGQGLEFLIYFQGNSAPDKSGLPSDRFSAERTGGSVSTLTIQRTQQEDSAVYLCASSGLAGAGFSTDTQYFGPGTRLTVL.

This clone was recorded once. The chain uses TRBV5-4 and TRBJ2-7, with 8 positions matching TRBD1. The length of the CDR3 is 16 residues. V lost 0 bases and J lost 0; bases outside the gene matches: 5. Germline CDR1 reads SGHNT; CDR2 reads YYREEE (reference sequence). The DNA of the CDR3 is TGTGCCAGCAGCTTGGCCGGGACAGGAGACTCCTACGAGCAGTACTTC. This gives the protein CASSLAGTGDSYEQYF. Combining the CDR3 with reference TRBV5-4 and TRBJ2-7 gives the whole variable domain ETGVTQSPTHLIKTRGQQVTLRCSSQSGHNTVSWYQQALGQGPQFIFQYYREEENGRGNFPPRFSGLQFPNYSSELNVNALELDDSALYLCASSLAGTGDSYEQYFGPGTRLTVT.